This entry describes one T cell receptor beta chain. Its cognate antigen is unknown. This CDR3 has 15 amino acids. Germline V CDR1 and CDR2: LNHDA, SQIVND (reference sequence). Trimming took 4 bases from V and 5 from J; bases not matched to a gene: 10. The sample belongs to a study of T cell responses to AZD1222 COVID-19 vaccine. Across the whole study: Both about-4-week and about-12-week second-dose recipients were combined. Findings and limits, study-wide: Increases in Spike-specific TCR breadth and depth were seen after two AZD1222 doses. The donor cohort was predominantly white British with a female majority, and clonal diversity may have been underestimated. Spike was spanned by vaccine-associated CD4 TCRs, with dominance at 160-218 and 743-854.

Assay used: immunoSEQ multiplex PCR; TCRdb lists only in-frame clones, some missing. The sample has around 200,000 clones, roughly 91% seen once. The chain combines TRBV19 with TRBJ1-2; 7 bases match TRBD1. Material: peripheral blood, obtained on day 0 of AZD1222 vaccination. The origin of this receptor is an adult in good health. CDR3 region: CASSTRQGPLYGYTF. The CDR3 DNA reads TGTGCCAGTAGTACCAGACAGGGCCCCCTTTATGGCTACACCTTC.